This TCR beta chain was sequenced during a study of prognosis after radiotherapy for stage I lung cancer. Looking at the study overall: In the span from early 2018 to January 2019, stage I non-small cell lung cancer patients were enrolled. A handful of patients receiving radiotherapy then developed distant metastases (median approximately seven months), with some 15 showing no significant progression.

Regarding this clonotype: Antigen: not known.

CDR3 of TCR beta was amplified from genomic DNA via a two-round multiplex PCR. First-round PCR amplification was performed with primers specific to each TRBV and TRBJ gene. TCRdb itself ran the multiplex PCR reads through MiXCR, one entry per CDR3 protein. The sample lists fewer than 20,000 distinct CDR3 sequences; less than 70% were seen once. Collection of peripheral blood, in a volume of six milliliters, was performed at each of two time points. Regarding the study as a whole: Tumor-specific reactivity of the expanded TCR clones remained undetermined.

V shed 4 bases, J shed 4 bases, and the junction held 5 bases outside the gene matches. From germline, CDR1 is SGHRS and CDR2 YFSETQ. This CDR3 is built from 15 residues. The origin of this receptor is a donor over 45 with non-small cell lung cancer. The chain recombines TRBV5-1 with TRBJ2-7; 13 nucleotides line up with TRBD2. This sample comprised PBMCs, obtained before or after stereotactic body radiation therapy (not recorded which). This chain's CDR3 is CASSAGLAGVYEQYF. The CDR3 DNA reads as TGCGCCAGCAGCGCCGGACTAGCGGGGGTTTACGAGCAGTACTTC.